This T cell receptor (beta chain) was observed in a study of T cell repertoires in cytomegalovirus infection (dated by TCRdb to between 2017 and 2020). For the study in its entirety: The HLA type of each donor mattered for the analysis, because public TCR beta signatures pointed to carriage of CMV infection along with the matching HLA type. What the study reported, not specific to this receptor: In both this cohort and an independent cohort of some 350 donors, the cumulative frequency of public TCR beta family members distinguished carriers of CMV infection plus the relevant HLA type. The ex vivo response was dominated by HLA-C-restricted CMV-specific TCR beta clonotypes, which also provided the single most frequent clonotype in two of eight donors.

This clonotype appeared many times. The clone's antigen remains unknown. No quality values exist for individual bases; no much larger clone is one base distant. From a lookup of the germline V gene, CDR1 and CDR2 are SGHRS and YFSETQ. V loses 4 bases of germline sequence and J loses 1 base, and the interval between the two ends is 17 bases. The CDR3, cysteine through phenylalanine, is 16 amino acids long. Of the read, only the CDR3 DNA is kept; its 48 bases are in frame from base 1. These reads were obtained on an Illumina HiSeq 1500. TCRdb reran the public reads through fastp at Q25 and MiXCR, keeping productive beta chains. Merged by CDR3 protein, the rows form single entries marked with the most common genes and DNA. The sample table shows under 150,000 distinct CDR3 sequences, and roughly 9% are seen once. The ten largest account for about 9.5% of the sample.

The TCR was taken from a human donor in good health (CMV status not recorded). Some clones in this sample may be carry-over from other donors' samples. The receptor chain draws on TRBV5-1 and TRBJ2-5; the D gene lacks a confident call. Sequenced: PBMCs. The CDR3 protein: CASSPSFGRPQETQYF. The DNA sequence follows: TGCGCCAGCAGCCCCTCCTTTGGACGGCCCCAAGAGACCCAGTACTTC.